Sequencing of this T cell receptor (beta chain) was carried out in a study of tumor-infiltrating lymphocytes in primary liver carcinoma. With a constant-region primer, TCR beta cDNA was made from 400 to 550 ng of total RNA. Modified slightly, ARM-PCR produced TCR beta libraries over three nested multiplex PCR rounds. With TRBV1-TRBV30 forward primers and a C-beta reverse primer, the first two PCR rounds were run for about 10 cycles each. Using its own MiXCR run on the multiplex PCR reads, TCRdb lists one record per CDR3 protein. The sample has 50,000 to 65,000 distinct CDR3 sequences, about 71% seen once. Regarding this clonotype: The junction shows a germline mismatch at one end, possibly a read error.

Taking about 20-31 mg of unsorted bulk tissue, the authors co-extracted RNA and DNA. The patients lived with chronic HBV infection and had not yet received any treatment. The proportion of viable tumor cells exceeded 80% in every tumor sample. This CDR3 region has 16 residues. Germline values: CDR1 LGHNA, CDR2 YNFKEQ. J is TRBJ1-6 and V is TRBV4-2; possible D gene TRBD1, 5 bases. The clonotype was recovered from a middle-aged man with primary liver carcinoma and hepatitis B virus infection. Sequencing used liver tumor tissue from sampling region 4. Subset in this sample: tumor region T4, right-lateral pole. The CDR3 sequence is CTSNQEGSGGDSPLHF. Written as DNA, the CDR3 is TGTACCAGCAACCAAGAGGGGTCAGGAGGAGATTCACCCCTCCACTTT.